This entry is about one T cell receptor (beta chain). The data are from a study of CD8+ T cells in alopecia areata. Following extraction, RNA underwent reverse transcription to cDNA, which served as the sequencing template. Assay: immunoSEQ multiplex PCR; the TCRdb copy retains only in-frame clones and omits some. Of hundreds of thousands of clones in the sample, 50% to 65% were seen once. The sample was CD4+ T cells sorted from blood, taken at week 0. The TCR originated in a human donor with alopecia areata.

The CDR3 DNA follows: TGTGCCAGCAGGGAGACAGGGGTGGGTTCACCCCTCCACTTT. Its protein is CASRETGVGSPLHF. The V call is TRBV2, the J call TRBJ1-6; 8 nucleotides agree with TRBD1. Germline V lookup: CDR1 SNHLY, CDR2 FYNNEI. The CDR3 loop spans 14 amino acids. V dropped 6 bases and J dropped 9; count of bases not matched to a gene: 7.